This T cell receptor (beta chain) came from a study of blood T cell repertoires in COVID-19. Whole-study context: Researchers got acute and convalescent COVID-19 samples from the United States, Italy and Spain.

In its sample, this clone was seen a few times. Authors' analysis steps: How many nucleated cells were present was estimated from reference gene primer amplification. Sequenced by immunoSEQ multiplex PCR; TCRdb stores in-frame clones only, minus some. For V, J and clone size, that table is used; D and trimming come from the DNA. This sample yields about 250,000 clones, of which roughly 83% are seen a single time; 5.5% to 6.5% belongs to the top ten. The CDR3 runs 16 residues. The junction had 14 bases not matched to a gene; V was cut back by 4 bases and J by 5 bases. The germline gives CDR1 MNHEY, CDR2 SVGAGI.

The receptor's source is a woman at least 80 years old with COVID-19, enrolled during active disease. V gene TRBV6-5 combines with J gene TRBJ2-7; 7 bases line up with TRBD1. The material sequenced was peripheral blood. CDR3 coding DNA: TGTGCCAGCAGTTCTACCCTCGGGACAGTTAGCCACGAGCAGTACTTC. As protein: CASSSTLGTVSHEQYF.